Included here is one T cell receptor (beta chain) sequence, with context. Its antigen is not known. This sample also contains other DNA sequences that code for the same CDR3. Positive CCR7 selection of CD45RO-negative cells yielded the naive CD8 cells, and terminally differentiated effector memory CD45RA+ cells were excluded. This sample is part of a study of shared clonotypes between healthy human individuals. Sequenced by immunoSEQ multiplex PCR; TCRdb stores in-frame clones only, minus some. Of some 2 million clones listed, approximately 94% were seen once; the top ten hold 1% to 1.5%. Study results and caveats: Measured sharing among donors was expected to vary with sequencing depth.

CDR3 size: 13 residues. V shed 1 base and J shed 2 bases, with 4 bases lying between them. The germline gives CDR1 PRHDT, CDR2 FYEKMQ (reference sequence). The chain employs TRBV13 and TRBJ2-3, with D uncertain. This sequence originates from a young man in good health. The sample taken for sequencing was naive CD8+ T cells sorted from blood. The CDR3 coding sequence is TGTGCCAGCAGCTTAGAACTCACAGATACGCAGTATTTT. Encoded protein: CASSLELTDTQYF.